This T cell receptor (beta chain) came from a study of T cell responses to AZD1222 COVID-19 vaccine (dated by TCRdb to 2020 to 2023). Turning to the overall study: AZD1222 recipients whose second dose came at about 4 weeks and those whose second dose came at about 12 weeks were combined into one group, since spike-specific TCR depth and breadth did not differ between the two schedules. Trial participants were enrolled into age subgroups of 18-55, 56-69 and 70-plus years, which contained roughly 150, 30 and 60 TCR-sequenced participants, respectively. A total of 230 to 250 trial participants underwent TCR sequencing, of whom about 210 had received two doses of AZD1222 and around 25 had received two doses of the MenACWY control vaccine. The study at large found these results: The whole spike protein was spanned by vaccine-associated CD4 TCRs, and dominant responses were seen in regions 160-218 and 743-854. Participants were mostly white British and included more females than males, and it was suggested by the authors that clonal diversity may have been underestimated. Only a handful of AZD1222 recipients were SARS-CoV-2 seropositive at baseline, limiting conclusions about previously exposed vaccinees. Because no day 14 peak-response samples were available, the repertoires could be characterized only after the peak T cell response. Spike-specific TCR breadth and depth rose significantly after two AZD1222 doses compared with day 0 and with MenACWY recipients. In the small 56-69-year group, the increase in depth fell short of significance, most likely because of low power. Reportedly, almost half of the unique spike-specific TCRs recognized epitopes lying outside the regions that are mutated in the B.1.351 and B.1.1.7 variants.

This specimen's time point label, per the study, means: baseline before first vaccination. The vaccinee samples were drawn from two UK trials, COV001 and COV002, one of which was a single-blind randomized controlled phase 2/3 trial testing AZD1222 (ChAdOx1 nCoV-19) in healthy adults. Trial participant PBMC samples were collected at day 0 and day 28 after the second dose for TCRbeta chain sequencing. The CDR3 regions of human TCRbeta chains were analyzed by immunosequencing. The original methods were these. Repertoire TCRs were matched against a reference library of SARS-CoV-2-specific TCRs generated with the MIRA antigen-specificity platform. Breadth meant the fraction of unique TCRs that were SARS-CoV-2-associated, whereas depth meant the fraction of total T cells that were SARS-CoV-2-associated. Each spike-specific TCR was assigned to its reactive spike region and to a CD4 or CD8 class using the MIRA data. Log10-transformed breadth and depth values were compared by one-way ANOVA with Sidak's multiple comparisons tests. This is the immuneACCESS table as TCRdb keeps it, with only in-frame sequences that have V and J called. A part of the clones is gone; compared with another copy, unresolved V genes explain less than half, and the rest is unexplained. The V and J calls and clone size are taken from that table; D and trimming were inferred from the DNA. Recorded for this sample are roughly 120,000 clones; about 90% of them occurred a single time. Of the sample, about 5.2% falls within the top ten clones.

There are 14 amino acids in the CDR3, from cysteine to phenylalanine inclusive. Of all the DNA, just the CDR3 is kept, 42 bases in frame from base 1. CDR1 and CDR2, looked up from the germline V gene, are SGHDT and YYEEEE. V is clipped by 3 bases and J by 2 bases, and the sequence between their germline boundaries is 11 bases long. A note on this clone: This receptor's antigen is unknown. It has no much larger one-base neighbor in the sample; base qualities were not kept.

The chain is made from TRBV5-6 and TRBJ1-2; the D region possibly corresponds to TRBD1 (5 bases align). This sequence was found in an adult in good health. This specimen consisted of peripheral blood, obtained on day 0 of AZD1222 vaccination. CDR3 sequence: CASSWDRGNYGYTF. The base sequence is TGTGCCAGCAGCTGGGACCGGGGGAACTATGGCTACACCTTC.